The rows below give T cell receptor beta chains drawn from one sample of a study of blood T cell repertoires in COVID-19. The assay was immunoSEQ multiplex PCR, and TCRdb's table has in-frame clones only and misses some. The sample lists approximately 170,000 clones, around three quarters occurring once. Sequencing was carried out using PBMCs or T cells enriched from blood (not recorded which). These receptors originate from an older woman in a cohort exposed to, infected with or recovered from COVID-19 (not recorded which). Both conserved end residues are part of each CDR3. The D gene is left open where the match is weak. Part of the rows lack a size; the others show once, few, many or a class for expanded clones.

j_call: TRBJ2-7
v_call: TRBV3-1/TRBV3-2
clone_size: .
d_call: TRBD1
cdr3_length: 15
cdr3_nt: TGTGCCAGCAGCCAAGGCTTTTGGGACAGCTACGAGCAGTACTTC
cdr3_aa: CASSQGFWDSYEQYF

j_call: TRBJ2-2
v_call: TRBV24-1
clone_size: .
d_call: TRBD1
cdr3_length: 18
cdr3_nt: TGTGCCACCAGTCCGGGACAGGGGATATATGCGAACACCGGGGAGCTGTTTTTT
cdr3_aa: CATSPGQGIYANTGELFF

j_call: TRBJ2-1
v_call: TRBV5-1
clone_size: once
d_call: TRBD2
cdr3_length: 16
cdr3_nt: TGCGCCAGCAGCCGCCATAGGACTAGCGGGAGTAATGAGCAGTTCTTC
cdr3_aa: CASSRHRTSGSNEQFF

j_call: TRBJ1-2
v_call: TRBV28
clone_size: few
d_call: TRBD1
cdr3_length: 12
cdr3_nt: TGTGCCAGCACCGGACAGGCTGATGGCTACACCTTC
cdr3_aa: CASTGQADGYTF

j_call: TRBJ2-1
v_call: TRBV9
clone_size: .
d_call: TRBD1
cdr3_length: 15
cdr3_nt: TGTGCCAGCAGCGTAGGGACAGGGGGCTGGGATGAGCAGTTCTTC
cdr3_aa: CASSVGTGGWDEQFF

j_call: TRBJ1-1
v_call: TRBV5-6
clone_size: .
d_call: .
cdr3_length: 14
cdr3_nt: TGTGCCAGCAGCGCGTGGACAGTTAACACTGAAGCTTTCTTT
cdr3_aa: CASSAWTVNTEAFF

j_call: TRBJ1-1
v_call: TRBV12-3/TRBV12-4
clone_size: .
d_call: .
cdr3_length: 13
cdr3_nt: TGTGCCAGCAGCCCGACAGGAAACACTGAAGCTTTCTTT
cdr3_aa: CASSPTGNTEAFF

j_call: TRBJ2-7
v_call: TRBV5-1
clone_size: .
d_call: TRBD2
cdr3_length: 17
cdr3_nt: TGCGCCAGCAGCTTGGCCGAGGGTAGCGGGTTACCCTACGAGCAGTACTTC
cdr3_aa: CASSLAEGSGLPYEQYF

j_call: TRBJ1-5
v_call: TRBV12-5
clone_size: .
d_call: .
cdr3_length: 12
cdr3_nt: TGTGCTAGTGGTTTGGATATTCAGCCCCAGCATTTT
cdr3_aa: CASGLDIQPQHF

j_call: TRBJ1-1
v_call: TRBV5-1
clone_size: .
d_call: TRBD1
cdr3_length: 16
cdr3_nt: TGCGCCAGCAGCTCCAAGCCTACAGGGGGTTATACTGAAGCTTTCTTT
cdr3_aa: CASSSKPTGGYTEAFF

j_call: TRBJ1-5
v_call: TRBV6-2/TRBV6-3
clone_size: .
d_call: TRBD1
cdr3_length: 13
cdr3_nt: TGTGCCAGCAGCCAGGACAGGAATCAGCCCCAGCATTTT
cdr3_aa: CASSQDRNQPQHF

j_call: TRBJ1-3
v_call: TRBV3-1/TRBV3-2
clone_size: few
d_call: .
cdr3_length: 14
cdr3_nt: TGTGCCAGCAGCCTTCAGGGTTCTGGAAACACCATATATTTT
cdr3_aa: CASSLQGSGNTIYF

j_call: TRBJ1-4
v_call: TRBV3-1/TRBV3-2
clone_size: .
d_call: TRBD1
cdr3_length: 15
cdr3_nt: TGTGCCAGCAGCCGACAGGGGTCCTATAATGAAAAACTGTTTTTT
cdr3_aa: CASSRQGSYNEKLFF

j_call: TRBJ2-4
v_call: TRBV29-1
clone_size: .
d_call: .
cdr3_length: 13
cdr3_nt: TGCAGCGTTGTTGGGCAGGGAGGAAACATTCAGTACTTC
cdr3_aa: CSVVGQGGNIQYF

j_call: TRBJ2-7
v_call: TRBV11-2
clone_size: .
d_call: TRBD2
cdr3_length: 16
cdr3_nt: TGTGCCAGCAGCCCGGCGGGGGGTCCTCTACCCTACGAGCAGTACTTC
cdr3_aa: CASSPAGGPLPYEQYF

j_call: TRBJ1-3
v_call: TRBV24-1
clone_size: .
d_call: .
cdr3_length: 20
cdr3_nt: TGTGCCACCAGTGTTAGGAGCGACCGAGTTAAGGTTATTCTCGGAAACACCATATATTTT
cdr3_aa: CATSVRSDRVKVILGNTIYF

j_call: TRBJ2-6
v_call: TRBV18
clone_size: .
d_call: .
cdr3_length: 19
cdr3_nt: TGTGCCAGCTCACGTTACCAGGGTAGCCCGTTCTCTGGGGCCAACGTCCTGACTTTC
cdr3_aa: CASSRYQGSPFSGANVLTF

j_call: TRBJ2-1
v_call: TRBV18
clone_size: .
d_call: TRBD2
cdr3_length: 17
cdr3_nt: TGTGCCAGCTCACCACCGACTAGCGGGTCCTCCTACAATGAGCAGTTCTTC
cdr3_aa: CASSPPTSGSSYNEQFF

j_call: TRBJ2-7
v_call: TRBV11-2
clone_size: .
d_call: TRBD1
cdr3_length: 14
cdr3_nt: TGTGCCAGCAGCTTGGACAGGGGCTTCTACGAGCAGTACTTC
cdr3_aa: CASSLDRGFYEQYF

j_call: TRBJ1-2
v_call: TRBV5-1
clone_size: .
d_call: TRBD1
cdr3_length: 15
cdr3_nt: TGCGCCAGCAGCTTGGGGGGGACAGCGAACTATGGCTACACCTTC
cdr3_aa: CASSLGGTANYGYTF

j_call: TRBJ1-6
v_call: TRBV19
clone_size: .
d_call: .
cdr3_length: 15
cdr3_nt: TGTGCCAGTAGTATCCAAGGGGGAGATAATTCACCCCTCCACTTT
cdr3_aa: CASSIQGGDNSPLHF

j_call: TRBJ1-5
v_call: TRBV28
clone_size: few
d_call: TRBD1
cdr3_length: 15
cdr3_nt: TGTGCCAGCAGCCACCTGACAGGGAGCAATCAGCCCCAGCATTTT
cdr3_aa: CASSHLTGSNQPQHF

j_call: TRBJ2-3
v_call: TRBV5-1
clone_size: .
d_call: TRBD1
cdr3_length: 15
cdr3_nt: TGCGCCAGCAGCTCCGGACAGGGGGGAACAGATACGCAGTATTTT
cdr3_aa: CASSSGQGGTDTQYF

j_call: TRBJ2-1
v_call: TRBV29-1
clone_size: .
d_call: TRBD2
cdr3_length: 15
cdr3_nt: TGCAGCGTTGGAGCGGGAGCGATTTGGTCGAATGAGCAGTTCTTC
cdr3_aa: CSVGAGAIWSNEQFF

j_call: TRBJ2-7
v_call: TRBV19
clone_size: .
d_call: TRBD2
cdr3_length: 20
cdr3_nt: TGTGCCAGTAGTGTGCGAACCGGGACTAGCGGGAGGGCCGGGTCCTACGAGCAGTACTTC
cdr3_aa: CASSVRTGTSGRAGSYEQYF

j_call: TRBJ1-5
v_call: TRBV19
clone_size: .
d_call: TRBD1
cdr3_length: 15
cdr3_nt: TGTGCCAGTAGTCAGCAGGGGGGAACAAATCAGCCCCAGCATTTT
cdr3_aa: CASSQQGGTNQPQHF

j_call: TRBJ2-1
v_call: TRBV6-1
clone_size: .
d_call: TRBD1
cdr3_length: 16
cdr3_nt: TGTGCCAGCAGTGATATGCATGGGACAGGGAGTAATGAGCAGTTCTTC
cdr3_aa: CASSDMHGTGSNEQFF

j_call: TRBJ1-4
v_call: TRBV2
clone_size: .
d_call: TRBD1
cdr3_length: 13
cdr3_nt: TGTGCCAGCAGCCGGGACAGGGGTGAAAAACTGTTTTTT
cdr3_aa: CASSRDRGEKLFF

j_call: TRBJ1-2
v_call: TRBV19
clone_size: .
d_call: .
cdr3_length: 15
cdr3_nt: TGTGCCAGCTCCCCATCGCGACTGCGAAACTATGGCTACACCTTC
cdr3_aa: CASSPSRLRNYGYTF

j_call: TRBJ2-1
v_call: TRBV6-5
clone_size: .
d_call: .
cdr3_length: 14
cdr3_nt: TGTGCCAGCAGCCTACAGGGACTATCGGAGGAGCAGTTCTTC
cdr3_aa: CASSLQGLSEEQFF

j_call: TRBJ1-2
v_call: TRBV27
clone_size: .
d_call: TRBD1
cdr3_length: 15
cdr3_nt: TGTGCCAGCAGTTTACAGGGGGGAGTAGGGTATGGCTACACCTTC
cdr3_aa: CASSLQGGVGYGYTF

j_call: TRBJ2-3
v_call: TRBV10-3
clone_size: .
d_call: TRBD2
cdr3_length: 14
cdr3_nt: TGTGCCATTCGTAGGCTAGCGGGAGCAGATACGCAGTATTTT
cdr3_aa: CAIRRLAGADTQYF

j_call: TRBJ2-1
v_call: TRBV2
clone_size: .
d_call: TRBD2
cdr3_length: 19
cdr3_nt: TGTGCCAGCAGTGATTACGGGCTAGCGGGAGTGGACTCCTACAATGAGCAGTTCTTC
cdr3_aa: CASSDYGLAGVDSYNEQFF

j_call: TRBJ2-2
v_call: TRBV5-4
clone_size: .
d_call: .
cdr3_length: 14
cdr3_nt: TGTGCCAGCAGCTTGGTGCAGGGCGGCGGGGAGCTGTTTTTT
cdr3_aa: CASSLVQGGGELFF

j_call: TRBJ2-7
v_call: TRBV24-1
clone_size: many
d_call: .
cdr3_length: 14
cdr3_nt: TGTGCCACCAGTGATTCAACTAGATCCTTCGAGCAGTACTTC
cdr3_aa: CATSDSTRSFEQYF

j_call: TRBJ1-2
v_call: TRBV10-3
clone_size: .
d_call: TRBD1
cdr3_length: 14
cdr3_nt: TGTGCCATCAGCGCTCAGACAGGGGAGTACGGCTACACCTTC
cdr3_aa: CAISAQTGEYGYTF

j_call: TRBJ2-3
v_call: TRBV2
clone_size: .
d_call: .
cdr3_length: 14
cdr3_nt: TGTGCCAGCAGTGATATTACAGCGGCAGATACGCAGTATTTT
cdr3_aa: CASSDITAADTQYF

j_call: TRBJ2-5
v_call: TRBV2
clone_size: .
d_call: TRBD1
cdr3_length: 15
cdr3_nt: TGTGCCAGCAGATCAGGGGGCCCCGTCCAAGAGACCCAGTACTTC
cdr3_aa: CASRSGGPVQETQYF

j_call: TRBJ2-3
v_call: TRBV7-9
clone_size: .
d_call: TRBD1
cdr3_length: 17
cdr3_nt: TGTGCCAGCAGCCCCAGGATTACGGGACAGGGTTCAGATACGCAGTATTTT
cdr3_aa: CASSPRITGQGSDTQYF

j_call: TRBJ2-7
v_call: TRBV4-1
clone_size: .
d_call: TRBD1
cdr3_length: 15
cdr3_nt: TGCGCCAGCAGCCTTCGGACAGGGCTAAATTACGAGCAGTACTTC
cdr3_aa: CASSLRTGLNYEQYF

j_call: TRBJ1-1
v_call: TRBV9
clone_size: .
d_call: TRBD1
cdr3_length: 16
cdr3_nt: TGTGCCAGCAGCCCCCCAACAGGGGCCATGAACACTGAAGCTTTCTTT
cdr3_aa: CASSPPTGAMNTEAFF

j_call: TRBJ2-2
v_call: TRBV3-1/TRBV3-2
clone_size: .
d_call: TRBD2
cdr3_length: 14
cdr3_nt: TGTGCCAGCAGCCAAGGACTAGCAGGCGGGGAGCTGTTTTTT
cdr3_aa: CASSQGLAGGELFF

j_call: TRBJ2-5
v_call: TRBV12-5
clone_size: .
d_call: .
cdr3_length: 13
cdr3_nt: TGTGCTAGTGGTTCAACTTCAGGTCAGACCCAGTACTTC
cdr3_aa: CASGSTSGQTQYF

j_call: TRBJ2-3
v_call: TRBV7-2
clone_size: .
d_call: TRBD2
cdr3_length: 15
cdr3_nt: TGTGCCAGCACCCCCCCGGGGGGGCACACAGATACGCAGTATTTT
cdr3_aa: CASTPPGGHTDTQYF

j_call: TRBJ1-5
v_call: TRBV6-5
clone_size: .
d_call: .
cdr3_length: 13
cdr3_nt: TGTGCCAGCTCAGGGGCCCGAGATCAGCCCCAGCATTTT
cdr3_aa: CASSGARDQPQHF

j_call: TRBJ1-4
v_call: TRBV18
clone_size: .
d_call: .
cdr3_length: 16
cdr3_nt: TGTGCCAGCTCACCACCGGGGGCGCTTAGTAATGAAAAACTGTTTTTT
cdr3_aa: CASSPPGALSNEKLFF

j_call: TRBJ2-7
v_call: TRBV4-2
clone_size: .
d_call: .
cdr3_length: 15
cdr3_nt: TGTGCCAGCAGCCCGGGTAGCAAGCGGTCCTACGAGCAGTACTTC
cdr3_aa: CASSPGSKRSYEQYF

j_call: TRBJ2-2
v_call: TRBV5-4
clone_size: .
d_call: .
cdr3_length: 14
cdr3_nt: TGTGCCGGTAAACAGGGCCCCAACACCGGGGAGCTGTTTTTT
cdr3_aa: CAGKQGPNTGELFF

j_call: TRBJ1-1
v_call: TRBV9
clone_size: .
d_call: .
cdr3_length: 15
cdr3_nt: TGTGCCAGCAGCGTAGTTGACAGCCCCTACACTGAAGCTTTCTTT
cdr3_aa: CASSVVDSPYTEAFF

j_call: TRBJ2-5
v_call: TRBV2
clone_size: .
d_call: TRBD1
cdr3_length: 13
cdr3_nt: TGTGCCAGCAGCCGGGACAGGCAAGAGACCCAGTACTTC
cdr3_aa: CASSRDRQETQYF

j_call: TRBJ2-7
v_call: TRBV29-1
clone_size: .
d_call: .
cdr3_length: 14
cdr3_nt: TGCAGCGTTGCCCAAGATGGCGTCTCAGGCGAGCAGTACTTC
cdr3_aa: CSVAQDGVSGEQYF

j_call: TRBJ2-7
v_call: TRBV30
clone_size: .
d_call: TRBD2
cdr3_length: 14
cdr3_nt: TGTGCCTGGAGTGTAGGCGGGAGTGTTTACGAGCAGTACTTC
cdr3_aa: CAWSVGGSVYEQYF

j_call: TRBJ1-5
v_call: TRBV6-2/TRBV6-3
clone_size: .
d_call: TRBD1
cdr3_length: 13
cdr3_nt: TGTGCCAGCAGTTGGACAGGGAATCAGCCCCAGCATTTT
cdr3_aa: CASSWTGNQPQHF

j_call: TRBJ2-1
v_call: TRBV11-2
clone_size: .
d_call: TRBD2
cdr3_length: 16
cdr3_nt: TGTGCCAGCAGCTTAGTAGCGGGAACACTTTTGTATGAGCAGTTCTTC
cdr3_aa: CASSLVAGTLLYEQFF